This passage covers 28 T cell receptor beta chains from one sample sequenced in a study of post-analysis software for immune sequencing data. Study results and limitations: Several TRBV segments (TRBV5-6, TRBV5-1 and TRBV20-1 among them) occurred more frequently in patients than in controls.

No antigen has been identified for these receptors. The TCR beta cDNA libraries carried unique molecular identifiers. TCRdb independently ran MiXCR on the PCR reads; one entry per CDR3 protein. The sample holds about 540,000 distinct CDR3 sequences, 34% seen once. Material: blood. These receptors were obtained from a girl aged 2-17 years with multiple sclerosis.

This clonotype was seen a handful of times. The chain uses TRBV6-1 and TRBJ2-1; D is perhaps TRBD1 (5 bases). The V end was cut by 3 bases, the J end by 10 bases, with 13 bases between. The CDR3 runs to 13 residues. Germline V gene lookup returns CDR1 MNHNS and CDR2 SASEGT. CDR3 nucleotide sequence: TGTGCCAGCAGTGACCCAGGGCGAGGCGAGCAGTTCTTC. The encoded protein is CASSDPGRGEQFF.

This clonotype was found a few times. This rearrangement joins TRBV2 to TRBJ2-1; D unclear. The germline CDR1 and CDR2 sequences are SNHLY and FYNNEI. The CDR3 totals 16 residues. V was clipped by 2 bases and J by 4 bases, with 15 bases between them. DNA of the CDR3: TGTGCCAGCAGTGAATTGAGGAATAGGCCTTACAATGAGCAGTTCTTC. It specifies CASSELRNRPYNEQFF.

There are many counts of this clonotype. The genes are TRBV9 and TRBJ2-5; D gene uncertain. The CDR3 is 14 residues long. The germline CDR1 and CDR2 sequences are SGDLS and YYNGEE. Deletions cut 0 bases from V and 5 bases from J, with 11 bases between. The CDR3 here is CASSVGLVGETQYF. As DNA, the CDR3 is TGTGCCAGCAGCGTAGGGCTAGTCGGGGAGACCCAGTACTTC.

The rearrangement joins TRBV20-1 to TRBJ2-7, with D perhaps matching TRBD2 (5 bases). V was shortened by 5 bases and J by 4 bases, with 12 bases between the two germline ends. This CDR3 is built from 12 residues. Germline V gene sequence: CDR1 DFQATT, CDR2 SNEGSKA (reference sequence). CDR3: CSAAGVGYEQYF. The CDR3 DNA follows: TGCAGTGCTGCCGGGGTAGGGTACGAGCAGTACTTC.

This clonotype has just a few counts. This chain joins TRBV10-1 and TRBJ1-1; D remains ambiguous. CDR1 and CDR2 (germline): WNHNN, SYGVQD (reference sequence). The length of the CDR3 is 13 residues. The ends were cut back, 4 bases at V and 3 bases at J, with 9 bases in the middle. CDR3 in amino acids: CASSVLIDTEAFF. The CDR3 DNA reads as TGCGCCAGCAGTGTGCTTATTGACACTGAAGCTTTCTTT.

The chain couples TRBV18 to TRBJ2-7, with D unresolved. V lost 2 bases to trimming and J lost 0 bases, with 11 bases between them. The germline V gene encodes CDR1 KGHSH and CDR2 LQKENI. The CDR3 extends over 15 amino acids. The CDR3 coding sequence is TGTGCCAGCTCACCAGGCTGGAGACTCTCCTACGAGCAGTACTTC. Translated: CASSPGWRLSYEQYF.

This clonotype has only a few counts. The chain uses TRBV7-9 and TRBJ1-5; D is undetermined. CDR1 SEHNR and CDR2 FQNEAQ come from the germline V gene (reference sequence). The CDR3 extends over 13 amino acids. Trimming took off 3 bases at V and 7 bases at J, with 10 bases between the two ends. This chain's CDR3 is CASSFRYGQPQHF. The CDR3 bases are TGTGCCAGCAGCTTCCGGTATGGCCAGCCCCAGCATTTT.

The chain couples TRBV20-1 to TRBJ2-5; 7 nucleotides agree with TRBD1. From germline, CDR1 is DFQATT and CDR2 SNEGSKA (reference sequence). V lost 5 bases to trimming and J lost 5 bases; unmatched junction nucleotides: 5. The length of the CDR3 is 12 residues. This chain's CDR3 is CSAQTGWETQYF. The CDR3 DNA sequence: TGCAGTGCTCAGACAGGGTGGGAGACCCAGTACTTC.

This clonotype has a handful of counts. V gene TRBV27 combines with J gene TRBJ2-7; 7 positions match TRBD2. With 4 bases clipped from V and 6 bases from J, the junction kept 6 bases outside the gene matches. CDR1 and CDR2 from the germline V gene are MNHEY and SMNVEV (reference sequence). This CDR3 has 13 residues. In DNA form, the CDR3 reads TGTGCCAGCAGTTGGGACTACCTCTCCGAGCAGTACTTC. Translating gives CASSWDYLSEQYF.

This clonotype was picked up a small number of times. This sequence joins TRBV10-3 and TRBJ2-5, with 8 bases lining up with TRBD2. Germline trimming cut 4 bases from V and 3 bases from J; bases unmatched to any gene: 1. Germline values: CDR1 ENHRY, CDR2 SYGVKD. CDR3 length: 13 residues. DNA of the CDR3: TGTGCCATCAGTGGCGGGGGGAAAGAGACCCAGTACTTC. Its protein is CAISGGGKETQYF.

CDR3 nucleotides: TGTGCCAGCAGTTCTTATTCCCTTCGTAATGAGCAGTTCTTC. Residues: CASSSYSLRNEQFF. This rearrangement joins TRBV6-5 to TRBJ2-1; D not certain. CDR1 is MNHEY and CDR2 is SVGAGI in the germline V gene. The CDR3 spans 14 residues. V lost 4 bases to trimming and J lost 7 bases, with 14 bases between them.

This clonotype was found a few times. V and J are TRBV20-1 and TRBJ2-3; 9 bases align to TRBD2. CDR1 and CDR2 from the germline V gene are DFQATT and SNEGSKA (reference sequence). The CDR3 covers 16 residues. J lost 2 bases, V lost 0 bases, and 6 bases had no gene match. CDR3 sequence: CSAREPSGESTDTQYF. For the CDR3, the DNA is TGCAGTGCTAGAGAGCCTAGCGGGGAGTCCACAGATACGCAGTATTTT.

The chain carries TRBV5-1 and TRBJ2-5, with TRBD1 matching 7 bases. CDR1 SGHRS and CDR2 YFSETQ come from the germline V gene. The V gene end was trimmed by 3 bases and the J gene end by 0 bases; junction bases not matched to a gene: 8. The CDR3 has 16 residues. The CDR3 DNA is TGCGCCAGCAGCTCCCTCGGACAGGAGTACCAAGAGACCCAGTACTTC. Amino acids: CASSSLGQEYQETQYF.

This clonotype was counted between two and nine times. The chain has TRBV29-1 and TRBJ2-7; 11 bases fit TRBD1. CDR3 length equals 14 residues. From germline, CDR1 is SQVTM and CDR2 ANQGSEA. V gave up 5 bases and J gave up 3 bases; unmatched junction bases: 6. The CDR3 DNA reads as TGCAGCGTTTTCGCCGGGACAGGGGGCTACGAGCAGTACTTC. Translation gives CSVFAGTGGYEQYF.

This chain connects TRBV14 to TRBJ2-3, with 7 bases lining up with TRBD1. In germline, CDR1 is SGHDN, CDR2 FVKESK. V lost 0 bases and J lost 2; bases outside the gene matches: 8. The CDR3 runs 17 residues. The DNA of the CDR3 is TGTGCCAGCAGCCAAGAACAGGGGACGACCTACACAGATACGCAGTATTTT. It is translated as CASSQEQGTTYTDTQYF.

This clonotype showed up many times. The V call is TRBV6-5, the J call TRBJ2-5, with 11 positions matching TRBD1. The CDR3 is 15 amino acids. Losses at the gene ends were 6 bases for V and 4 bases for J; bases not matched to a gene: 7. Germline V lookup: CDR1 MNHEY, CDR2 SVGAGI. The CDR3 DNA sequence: TGTGCCAGCAGCCAGCCGGGACAGGGGGGAGAGACCCAGTACTTC. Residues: CASSQPGQGGETQYF.

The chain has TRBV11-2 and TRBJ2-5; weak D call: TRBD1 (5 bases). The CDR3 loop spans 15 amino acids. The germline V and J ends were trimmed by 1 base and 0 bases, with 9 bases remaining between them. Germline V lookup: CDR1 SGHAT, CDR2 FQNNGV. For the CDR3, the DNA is TGTGCCAGCAGCTTAGTGACAGTGTACCAAGAGACCCAGTACTTC. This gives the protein CASSLVTVYQETQYF.

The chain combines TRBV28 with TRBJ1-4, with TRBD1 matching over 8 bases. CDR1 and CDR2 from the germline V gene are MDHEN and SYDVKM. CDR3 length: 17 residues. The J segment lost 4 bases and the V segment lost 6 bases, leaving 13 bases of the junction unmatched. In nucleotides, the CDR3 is TGTGCCAGCAGCTGGACAGGGCGCGGGGGTTTTAATGAAAAACTGTTTTTT. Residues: CASSWTGRGGFNEKLFF.

The DNA for the CDR3 is TGTGCCAGCAGCGCGACAGGGGGCAGGAACACTGAAGCTTTCTTT. Translated: CASSATGGRNTEAFF. The V and J genes are TRBV9 and TRBJ1-1; the match to TRBD1 covers 10 bases. CDR3 length equals 15 residues. J lost 1 base, V lost 3 bases, and 3 bases had no gene match. Germline values: CDR1 SGDLS, CDR2 YYNGEE.

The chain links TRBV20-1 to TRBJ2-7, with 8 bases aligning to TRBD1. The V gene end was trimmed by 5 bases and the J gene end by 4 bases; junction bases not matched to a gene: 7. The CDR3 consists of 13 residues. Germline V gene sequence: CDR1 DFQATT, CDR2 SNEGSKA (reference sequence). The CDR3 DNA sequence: TGCAGTGCTGACAGGGGAGGTTCTTACGAGCAGTACTTC. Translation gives CSADRGGSYEQYF.

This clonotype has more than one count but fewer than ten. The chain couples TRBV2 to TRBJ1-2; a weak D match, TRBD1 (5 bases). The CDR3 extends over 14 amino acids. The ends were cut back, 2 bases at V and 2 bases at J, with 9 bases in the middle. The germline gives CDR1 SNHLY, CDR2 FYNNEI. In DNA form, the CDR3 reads TGTGCCAGCAGTGAATATTCAGGGAACTATGGCTACACCTTC. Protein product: CASSEYSGNYGYTF.

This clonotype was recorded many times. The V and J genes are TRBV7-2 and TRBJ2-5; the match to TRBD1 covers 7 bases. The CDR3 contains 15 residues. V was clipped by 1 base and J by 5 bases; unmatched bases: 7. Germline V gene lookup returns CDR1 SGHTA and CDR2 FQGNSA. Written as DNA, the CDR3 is TGTGCCAGCAGCTTAGGAATACAGGGGCGGGAGACCCAGTACTTC. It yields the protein CASSLGIQGRETQYF.

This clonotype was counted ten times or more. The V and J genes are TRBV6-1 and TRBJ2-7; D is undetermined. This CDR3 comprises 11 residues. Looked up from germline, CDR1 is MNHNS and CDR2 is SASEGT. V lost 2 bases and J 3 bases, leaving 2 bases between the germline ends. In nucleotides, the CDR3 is TGTGCCAGCAGTGAACACTACGAGCAGTACTTC. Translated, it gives CASSEHYEQYF.

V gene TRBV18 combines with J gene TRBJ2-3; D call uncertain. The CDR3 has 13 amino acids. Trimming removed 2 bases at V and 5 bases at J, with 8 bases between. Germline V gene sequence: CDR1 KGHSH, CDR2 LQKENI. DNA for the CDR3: TGTGCCAGCTCACCAACTTCTAGAGATACGCAGTATTTT. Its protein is CASSPTSRDTQYF.

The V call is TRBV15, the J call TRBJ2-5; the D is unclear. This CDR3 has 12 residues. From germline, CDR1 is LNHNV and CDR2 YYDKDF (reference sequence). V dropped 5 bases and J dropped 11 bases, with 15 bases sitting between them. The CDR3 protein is CATSEAWDEQYF. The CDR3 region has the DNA TGTGCCACCAGCGAAGCCTGGGATGAGCAGTACTTC. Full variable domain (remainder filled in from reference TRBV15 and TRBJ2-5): DAMVIQNPRYQVTQFGKPVTLSCSQTLNHNVMYWYQQKSSQAPKLLFHYYDKDFNNEADTPDNFQSRRPNTSFCFLDIRSPGLGDTAMYLCATSEAWDEQYFGPGTRLLVL.

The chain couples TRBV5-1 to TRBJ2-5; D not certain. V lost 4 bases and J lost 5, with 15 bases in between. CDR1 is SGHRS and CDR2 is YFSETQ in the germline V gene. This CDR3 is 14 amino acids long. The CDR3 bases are TGCGCCAGCAGCCTCGGGCAAATGGGGGAGACCCAGTACTTC. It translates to CASSLGQMGETQYF.

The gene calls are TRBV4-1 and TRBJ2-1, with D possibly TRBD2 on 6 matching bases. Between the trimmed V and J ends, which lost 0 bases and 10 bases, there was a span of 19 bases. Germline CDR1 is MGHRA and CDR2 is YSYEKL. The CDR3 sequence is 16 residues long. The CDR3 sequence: CASSQDGEQRGGEQFF. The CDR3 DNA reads TGCGCCAGCAGCCAAGATGGAGAACAGCGAGGAGGGGAGCAGTTCTTC.

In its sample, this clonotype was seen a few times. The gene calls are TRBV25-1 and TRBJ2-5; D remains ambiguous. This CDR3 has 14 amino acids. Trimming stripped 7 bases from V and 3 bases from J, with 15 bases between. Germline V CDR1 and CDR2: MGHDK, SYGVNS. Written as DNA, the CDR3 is TGTGCCAGCACTTCATCTTCAGAGGAAGAGACCCAGTACTTC. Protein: CASTSSSEEETQYF. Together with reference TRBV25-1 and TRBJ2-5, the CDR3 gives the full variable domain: EADIYQTPRYLVIGTGKKITLECSQTMGHDKMYWYQQDPGMELHLIHYSYGVNSTEKGDLSSESTVSRIRTEHFPLTLESARPSHTSQYLCASTSSSEEETQYFGPGTRLLVL.